One sample yielded the 10 T cell receptor beta chains listed below, sequenced in a study of blood T cell repertoires in COVID-19 (dated by TCRdb to between 2020 and 2021). Receptor libraries were prepared by the immunoSEQ multiplex PCR assay. The source is immuneACCESS, and TCRdb retained only in-frame sequences with V and J called. Part of the clones is not carried over; for the studies checked, unresolved V genes explain less than half of this, and the remainder is unexplained. For this sample there are about 41,000 clones; about 85% appear just once. The ten largest clones add up to approximately 4.3% of the sample. Material: peripheral blood. All receptors come from a man between 60 and 70 years old with acute or convalescent COVID-19.

The gene calls are TRBV19 and TRBJ2-5; D remains ambiguous. The CDR3 is 14 residues long. V gave up 4 bases and J gave up 2 bases, with 11 bases separating them. Germline lookup yields CDR1 LNHDA and CDR2 SQIVND (reference sequence). In DNA, the CDR3 is TGTGCCAGTAGTACCCGACAAGCACAAGAGACCCAGTACTTC. Translated, it gives CASSTRQAQETQYF.

This chain links TRBV11-1 with TRBJ1-1; 7 bases line up with TRBD1. The V segment lost 6 bases and the J segment 1 base; nucleotides outside the gene matches: 8. Germline CDR1 and CDR2: SGHAT and FQDESV (reference sequence). The CDR3 is 15 residues long. This chain's CDR3 is CASSTGPGGNTEAFF. CDR3 coding DNA: TGTGCCAGCAGTACAGGGCCAGGGGGGAACACTGAAGCTTTCTTT.

The chain carries TRBV28 and TRBJ1-6; possible D gene TRBD1, 6 bases. Germline CDR1 MDHEN, CDR2 SYDVKM. CDR3 size: 13 residues. Trimming stripped 4 bases from V and 13 bases from J, with 14 bases between. The CDR3 region is CASSSPGQGPLHF. In nucleotides, the CDR3 is TGTGCCAGCAGTTCCCCCGGCCAGGGGCCCCTCCACTTT.

The chain carries TRBV6-2 or TRBV6-3 and TRBJ2-1; 8 bases are shared with TRBD1. Germline assignment: CDR1 MNHEY and CDR2 SVGEGT. This CDR3 region has 17 residues. V trimming: 0 bases; J trimming: 4 bases; junction bases outside the gene matches: 8. The DNA for the CDR3 is TGTGCCAGCAGTTACTCGCTGGACAGGGTAATATACAATGAGCAGTTCTTC. It encodes CASSYSLDRVIYNEQFF.

This clone showed up just a few times. The V gene is TRBV7-2, the J gene TRBJ1-4; maybe TRBD1 (6 bases). This CDR3 contains 15 residues. The V and J ends lost 5 bases and 8 bases respectively, with 18 bases between them. The germline V gene encodes CDR1 SGHTA and CDR2 FQGNSA. The CDR3 DNA follows: TGTGCCAGCAGCACGATGCCCCACGGGACAGAAAAACTGTTTTTT. Translation gives CASSTMPHGTEKLFF.

V gene TRBV6-4 combines with J gene TRBJ1-1; possibly TRBD1 for D (6 bases). Trimming shortened V by 10 bases and J by 2 bases, and 17 bases separated the two germline ends. Germline V CDR1 and CDR2: MRHNA, SNTAGT. The length of the CDR3 is 14 residues. The CDR3 DNA is TGTGCCACCCGTCCCGGGACAAGCAACACTGAAGCTTTCTTT. Translating it yields CATRPGTSNTEAFF.

The J gene is TRBJ1-6, the V gene TRBV5-4, with 8 bases lining up with TRBD1. The germline V gene has CDR1 SGHNT and CDR2 YYREEE (reference sequence). The V gene end was trimmed by 6 bases and the J gene end by 8 bases; junction bases not matched to a gene: 13. The CDR3 consists of 16 residues. CDR3 in DNA: TGTGCCAGCACCAGCATTCCGGGACAGGCCTATTCACCCCTCCACTTT. Its protein is CASTSIPGQAYSPLHF.

This clone has only one observation. V gene TRBV28 combines with J gene TRBJ2-1; TRBD2 aligns across 10 bases. The V segment lost 5 bases and the J segment 4 bases; nucleotides outside the gene matches: 5. Germline loops: CDR1 MDHEN, CDR2 SYDVKM. This CDR3 comprises 15 residues. CDR3: CASSASGGAYNEQFF. Written as DNA, the CDR3 is TGTGCCAGCAGTGCAAGCGGGGGGGCGTACAATGAGCAGTTCTTC.

The chain joins TRBV19 to TRBJ1-2; D gene unclear. Trimming took 7 bases from V and 8 from J, leaving 17 bases between them. Looked up from germline, CDR1 is LNHDA and CDR2 is SQIVND (reference sequence). The CDR3 contains 13 residues. The CDR3 DNA reads as TGTGCCAGTAACAAGGAGGCATTGGGAGGCTACACCTTC. As protein: CASNKEALGGYTF.

This rearrangement joins TRBV19 to TRBJ2-3, with TRBD2 matching over 9 bases. CDR3 size: 15 residues. CDR1 and CDR2 from the germline V gene are LNHDA and SQIVND (reference sequence). After removal of 1 base from V and 3 bases from J, the junction contained 2 bases not matched to a gene. The CDR3 DNA reads TGTGCCAGTAGTATAGGCAGCGGGGGGACAGATACGCAGTATTTT. This sequence encodes CASSIGSGGTDTQYF.